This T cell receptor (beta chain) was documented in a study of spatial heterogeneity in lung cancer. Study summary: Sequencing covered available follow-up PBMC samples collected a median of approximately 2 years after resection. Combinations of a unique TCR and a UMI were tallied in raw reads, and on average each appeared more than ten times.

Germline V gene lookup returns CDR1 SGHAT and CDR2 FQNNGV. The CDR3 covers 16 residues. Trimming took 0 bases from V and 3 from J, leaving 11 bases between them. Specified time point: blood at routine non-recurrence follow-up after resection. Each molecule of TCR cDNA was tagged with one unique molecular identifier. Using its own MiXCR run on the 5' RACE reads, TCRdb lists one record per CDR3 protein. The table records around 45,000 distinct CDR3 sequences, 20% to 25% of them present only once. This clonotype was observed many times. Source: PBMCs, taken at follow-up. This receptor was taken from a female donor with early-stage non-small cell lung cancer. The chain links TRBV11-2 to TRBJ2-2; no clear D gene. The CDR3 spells CASSLEAIRYTGELFF. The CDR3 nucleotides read TGTGCCAGCAGCTTAGAAGCGATACGATACACCGGGGAGCTGTTTTTT.